This is a list of T cell receptor beta chains from one sample in a study of cytomegalovirus exposure and HLA in healthy donors. Method: immunoSEQ multiplex PCR; TCRdb's copy keeps in-frame clones and lacks some. The sample lists around 200,000 clones, around 86% occurring once. Sequenced material: PBMCs. The receptors shown here come from a man aged 45-60 years in good health and CMV-seronegative. CDR3s include the opening cysteine and the closing phenylalanine or tryptophan. A D gene is named only where the DNA matches it firmly. Clone size is shown for a subset of rows, as once, few, many or a class of expanded clone.

j_gene	d_gene	v_gene	abundance	CDR3aa	CDR3nt
TRBJ1-4	-	TRBV30	-	CAWSVPSMDSGHEKLFF	TGTGCCTGGAGTGTACCGTCTATGGACTCAGGACATGAAAAACTGTTTTTT
TRBJ1-2	-	TRBV2	-	CASRKDGFTNYGYTF	TGTGCCAGCAGGAAAGACGGGTTTACTAACTATGGCTACACCTTC
TRBJ1-6	-	TRBV4-1	-	CASSQGPYNSPLHF	TGCGCCAGCAGCCAGGGCCCCTATAATTCACCCCTCCACTTT
TRBJ2-3	-	TRBV21-1	-	CASSARGASGRASSTDTQYF	TGTGCCAGCAGCGCCCGGGGGGCTAGCGGGCGGGCGTCTAGCACAGATACGCAGTATTTT
TRBJ1-2	TRBD1	TRBV5-1	-	CASSLYRGSGGYTF	TGCGCCAGCAGCTTGTACAGGGGATCGGGTGGCTACACCTTC
TRBJ2-3	-	TRBV7-8	-	CASRLAPGLTDTQYF	TGTGCCAGCAGATTAGCCCCGGGTCTAACAGATACGCAGTATTTT
TRBJ1-1	-	TRBV6-5	few	CASSYAAVNTEAFF	TGTGCCAGCAGTTACGCGGCAGTGAACACTGAAGCTTTCTTT
TRBJ2-7	-	TRBV7-2	-	CASSSRGQTYEQYF	TGTGCCAGCAGCTCAAGAGGGCAGACCTACGAGCAGTACTTC
TRBJ2-7	TRBD1	TRBV19	-	CASSFAGTGIYEQYF	TGTGCCAGTAGCTTCGCCGGGACAGGGATCTACGAGCAGTACTTC
TRBJ2-2	-	TRBV6-4	few	CASSSGSGELFF	TGTGCCAGCAGCTCAGGGTCCGGGGAGCTGTTTTTT
TRBJ2-7	-	TRBV18	once	CASWGGRYEQYF	TGTGCCAGCTGGGGAGGCAGGTACGAGCAGTACTTC
TRBJ1-3	-	TRBV6-6	-	CASSYNSHSGNTIYF	TGTGCCAGCAGTTACAACAGTCACTCTGGAAACACCATATATTTT